The 8 T cell receptor beta chains below were found in one sample sequenced in a study of monozygotic twins with inflammatory bowel disease. With the 5' RACE reads reprocessed, TCRdb shows one record per CDR3 protein and no DNA. Its clone listing holds more than 110,000 distinct CDR3 sequences. The sample comprised blood. Receptor source: a human donor with ulcerative colitis or Crohn's disease, or a healthy co-twin of an affected twin (not recorded which).

The chain joins TRBV14 to TRBJ2-7; with no DNA, the TCRdb D assignment of TRBD1 cannot be verified. Per the germline V gene, CDR1 is SGHDN and CDR2 is FVKESK. The CDR3 spans 16 residues. CDR3 amino acids: CASSPARTGGFNEQYF.

The chain joins TRBV5-6 to TRBJ2-7; lacking DNA, the TRBD2 call made by TCRdb goes unchecked. Per germline, CDR1 SGHDT and CDR2 YYEEEE. The CDR3 is 15 amino acids. The CDR3 region is CASSSPGLATYEQYF.

The J gene is TRBJ1-5, the V gene TRBV2; without DNA, the TCRdb call of TRBD1 cannot be checked. CDR1 is SNHLY, CDR2 FYNNEI, per germline. This CDR3 is 15 amino acids long. The CDR3 reads CASSGQGIGNQPQHF.

The rearrangement joins TRBV15 to TRBJ1-1. There are 15 residues in the CDR3. The germline V gene encodes CDR1 LNHNV and CDR2 YYDKDF (reference sequence). The CDR3 sequence is CATSRGAGQRTEAFF.

V gene TRBV4-3 combines with J gene TRBJ2-1; lacking DNA, the TRBD2 call made by TCRdb goes unchecked. Per germline, CDR1 LGHNA and CDR2 YSLEER. CDR3 length: 15 residues. CDR3 sequence: CASSRTSGRSNEQFF.

The chain joins TRBV6-2 or TRBV6-3 to TRBJ2-7; TCRdb outputs TRBD2, but without DNA this stays unchecked. CDR1 is MNHEY and CDR2 is SVGEGT in the germline V gene. This CDR3 has 16 amino acids. CDR3 residues: CASSYSRAGPSYEQYF.

This rearrangement joins TRBV5-8 to TRBJ1-5. Per the germline V gene, CDR1 is SGHTS and CDR2 is YDEGEE. The CDR3 spans 15 residues. CDR3 region: CASSGWGMADQPQHF.

This chain's CDR3 is CSARLTGGSSPLHF. V is TRBV20-1 and J is TRBJ1-6; TCRdb indicates TRBD1, and absent DNA this call remains unverified. Germline V gene lookup returns CDR1 DFQATT and CDR2 SNEGSKA (reference sequence). This CDR3 has 14 residues.